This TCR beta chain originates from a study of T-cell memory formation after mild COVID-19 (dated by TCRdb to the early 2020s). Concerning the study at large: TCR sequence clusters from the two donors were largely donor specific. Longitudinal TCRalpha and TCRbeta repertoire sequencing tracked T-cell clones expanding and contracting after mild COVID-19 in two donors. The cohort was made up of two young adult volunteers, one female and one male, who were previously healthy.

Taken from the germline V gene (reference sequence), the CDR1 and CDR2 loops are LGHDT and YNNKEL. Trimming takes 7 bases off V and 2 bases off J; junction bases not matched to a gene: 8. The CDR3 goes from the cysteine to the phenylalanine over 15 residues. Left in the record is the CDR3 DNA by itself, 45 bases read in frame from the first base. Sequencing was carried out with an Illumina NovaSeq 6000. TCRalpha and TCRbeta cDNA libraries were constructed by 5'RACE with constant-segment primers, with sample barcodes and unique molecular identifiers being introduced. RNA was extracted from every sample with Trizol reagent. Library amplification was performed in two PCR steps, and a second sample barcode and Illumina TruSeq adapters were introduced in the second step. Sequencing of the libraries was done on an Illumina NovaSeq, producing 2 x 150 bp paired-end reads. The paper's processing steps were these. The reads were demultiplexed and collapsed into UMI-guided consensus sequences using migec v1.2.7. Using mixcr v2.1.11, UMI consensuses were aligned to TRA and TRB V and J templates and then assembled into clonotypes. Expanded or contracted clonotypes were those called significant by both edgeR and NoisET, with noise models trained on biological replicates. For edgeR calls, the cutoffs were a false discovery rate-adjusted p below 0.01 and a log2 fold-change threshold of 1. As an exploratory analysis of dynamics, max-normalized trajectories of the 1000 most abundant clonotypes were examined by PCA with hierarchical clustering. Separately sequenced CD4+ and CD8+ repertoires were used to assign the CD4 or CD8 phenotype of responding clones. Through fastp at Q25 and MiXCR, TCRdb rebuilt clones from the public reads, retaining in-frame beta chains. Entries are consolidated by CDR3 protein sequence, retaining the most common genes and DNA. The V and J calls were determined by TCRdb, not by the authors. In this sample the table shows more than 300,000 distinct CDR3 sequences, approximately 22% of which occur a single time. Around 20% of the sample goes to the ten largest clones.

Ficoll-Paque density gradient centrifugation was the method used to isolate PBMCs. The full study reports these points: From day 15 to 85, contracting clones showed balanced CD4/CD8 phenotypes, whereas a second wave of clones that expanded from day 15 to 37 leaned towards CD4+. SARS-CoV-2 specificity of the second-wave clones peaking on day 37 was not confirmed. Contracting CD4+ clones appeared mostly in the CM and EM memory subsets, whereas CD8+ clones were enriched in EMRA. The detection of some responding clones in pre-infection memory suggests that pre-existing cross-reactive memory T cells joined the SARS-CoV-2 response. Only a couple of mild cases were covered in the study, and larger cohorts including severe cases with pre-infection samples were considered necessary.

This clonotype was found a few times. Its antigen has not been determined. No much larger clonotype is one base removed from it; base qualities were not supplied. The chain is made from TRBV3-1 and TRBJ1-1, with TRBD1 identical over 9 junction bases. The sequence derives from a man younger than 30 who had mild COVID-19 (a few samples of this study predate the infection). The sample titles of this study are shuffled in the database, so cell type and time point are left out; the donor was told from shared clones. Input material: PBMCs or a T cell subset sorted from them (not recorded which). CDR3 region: CASKRTGQGNTEAFF. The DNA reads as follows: TGTGCCAGCAAGCGTACGGGACAGGGAAACACTGAAGCTTTCTTT.